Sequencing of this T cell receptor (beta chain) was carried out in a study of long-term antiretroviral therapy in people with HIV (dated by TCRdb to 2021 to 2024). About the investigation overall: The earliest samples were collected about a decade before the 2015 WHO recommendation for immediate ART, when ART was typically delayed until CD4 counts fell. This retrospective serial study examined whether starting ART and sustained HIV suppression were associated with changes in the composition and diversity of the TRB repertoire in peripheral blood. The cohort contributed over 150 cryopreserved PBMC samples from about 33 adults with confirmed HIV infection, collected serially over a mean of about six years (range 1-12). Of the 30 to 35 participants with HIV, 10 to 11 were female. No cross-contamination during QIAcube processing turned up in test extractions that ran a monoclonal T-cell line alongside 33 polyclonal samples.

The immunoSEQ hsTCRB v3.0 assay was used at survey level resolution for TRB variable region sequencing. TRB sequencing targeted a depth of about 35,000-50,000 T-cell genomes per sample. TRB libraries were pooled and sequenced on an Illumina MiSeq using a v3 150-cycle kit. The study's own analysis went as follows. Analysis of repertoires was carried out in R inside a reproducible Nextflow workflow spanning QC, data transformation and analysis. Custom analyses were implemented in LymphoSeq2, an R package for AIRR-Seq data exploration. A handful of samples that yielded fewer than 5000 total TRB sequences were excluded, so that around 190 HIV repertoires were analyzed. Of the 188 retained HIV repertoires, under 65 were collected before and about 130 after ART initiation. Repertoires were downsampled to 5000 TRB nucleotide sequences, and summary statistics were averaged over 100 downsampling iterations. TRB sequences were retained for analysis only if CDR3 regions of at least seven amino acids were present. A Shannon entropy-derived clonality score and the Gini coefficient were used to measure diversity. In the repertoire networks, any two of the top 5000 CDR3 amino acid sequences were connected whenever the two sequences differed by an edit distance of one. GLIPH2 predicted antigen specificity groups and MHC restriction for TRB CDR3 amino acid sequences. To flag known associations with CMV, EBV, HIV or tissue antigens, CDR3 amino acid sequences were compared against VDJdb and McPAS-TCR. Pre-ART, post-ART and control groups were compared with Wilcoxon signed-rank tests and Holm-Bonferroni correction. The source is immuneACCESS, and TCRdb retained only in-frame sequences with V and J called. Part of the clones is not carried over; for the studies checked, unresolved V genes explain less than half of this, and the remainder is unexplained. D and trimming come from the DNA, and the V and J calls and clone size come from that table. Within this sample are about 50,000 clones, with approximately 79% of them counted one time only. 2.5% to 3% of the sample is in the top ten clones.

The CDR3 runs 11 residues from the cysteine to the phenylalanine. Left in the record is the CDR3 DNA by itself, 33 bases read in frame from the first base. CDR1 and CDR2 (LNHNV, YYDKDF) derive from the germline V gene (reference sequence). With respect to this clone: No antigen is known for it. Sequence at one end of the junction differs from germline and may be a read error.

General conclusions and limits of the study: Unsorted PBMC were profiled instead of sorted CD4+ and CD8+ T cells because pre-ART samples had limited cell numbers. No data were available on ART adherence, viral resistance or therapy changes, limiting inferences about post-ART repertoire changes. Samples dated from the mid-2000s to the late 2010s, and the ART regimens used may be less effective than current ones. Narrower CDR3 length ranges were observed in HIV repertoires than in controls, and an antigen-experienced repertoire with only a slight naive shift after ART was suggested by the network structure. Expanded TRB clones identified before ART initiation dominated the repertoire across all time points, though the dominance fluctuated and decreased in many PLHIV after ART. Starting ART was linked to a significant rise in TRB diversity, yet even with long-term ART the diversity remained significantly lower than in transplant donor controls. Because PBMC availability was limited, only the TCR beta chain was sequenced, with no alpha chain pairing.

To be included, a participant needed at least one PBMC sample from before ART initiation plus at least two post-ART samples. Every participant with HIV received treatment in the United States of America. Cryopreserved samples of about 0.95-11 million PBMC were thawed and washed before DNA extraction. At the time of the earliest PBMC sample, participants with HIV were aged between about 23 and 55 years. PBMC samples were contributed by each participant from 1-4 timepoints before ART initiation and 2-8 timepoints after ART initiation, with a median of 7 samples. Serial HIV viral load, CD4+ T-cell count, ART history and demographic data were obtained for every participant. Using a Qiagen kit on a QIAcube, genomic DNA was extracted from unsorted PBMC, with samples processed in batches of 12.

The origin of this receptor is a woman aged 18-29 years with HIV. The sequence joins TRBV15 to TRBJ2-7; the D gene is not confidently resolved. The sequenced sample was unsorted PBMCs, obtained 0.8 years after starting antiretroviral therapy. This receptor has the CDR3 CATSREGEQYF. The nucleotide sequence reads TGTGCCACCAGCCGAGAAGGCGAGCAGTACTTC.